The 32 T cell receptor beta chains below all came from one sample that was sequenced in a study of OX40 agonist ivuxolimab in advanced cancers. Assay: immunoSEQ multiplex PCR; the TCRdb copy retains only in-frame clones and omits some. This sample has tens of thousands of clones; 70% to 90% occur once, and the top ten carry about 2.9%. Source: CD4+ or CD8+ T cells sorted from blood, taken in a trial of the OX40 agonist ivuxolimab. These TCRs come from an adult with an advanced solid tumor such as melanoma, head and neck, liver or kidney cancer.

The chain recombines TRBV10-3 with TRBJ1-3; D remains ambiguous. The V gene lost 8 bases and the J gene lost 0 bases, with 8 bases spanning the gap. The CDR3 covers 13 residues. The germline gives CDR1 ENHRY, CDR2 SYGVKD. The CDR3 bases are TGTGCCATCTTAGCTGTCTCTGGAAACACCATATATTTT. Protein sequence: CAILAVSGNTIYF.

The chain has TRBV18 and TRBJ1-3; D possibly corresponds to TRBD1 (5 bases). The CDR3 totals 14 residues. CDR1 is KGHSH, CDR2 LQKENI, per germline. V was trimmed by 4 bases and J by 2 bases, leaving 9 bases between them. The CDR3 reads CASSREGPGNTIYF. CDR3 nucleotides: TGTGCCAGCTCACGAGAGGGGCCTGGAAACACCATATATTTT. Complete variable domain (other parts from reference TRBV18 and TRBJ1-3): NAGVMQNPRHLVRRRGQEARLRCSPMKGHSHVYWYRQLPEEGLKFMVYLQKENIIDESGMPKERFSAEFPKEGPSILRIQQVVRGDSAAYFCASSREGPGNTIYFGEGSWLTVV.

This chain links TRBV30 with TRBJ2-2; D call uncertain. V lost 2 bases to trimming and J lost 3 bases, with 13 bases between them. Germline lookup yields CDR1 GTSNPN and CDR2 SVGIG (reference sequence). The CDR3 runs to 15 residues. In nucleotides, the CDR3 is TGTGCCTGGAGTAAGAGGTTGGGCGACACCGGGGAGCTGTTTTTT. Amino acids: CAWSKRLGDTGELFF.

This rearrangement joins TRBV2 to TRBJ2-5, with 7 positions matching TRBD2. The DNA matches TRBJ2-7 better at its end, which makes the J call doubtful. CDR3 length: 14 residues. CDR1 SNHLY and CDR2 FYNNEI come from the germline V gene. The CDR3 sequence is CASSAGRGAYEQYF. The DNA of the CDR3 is TGTGCCAGCAGTGCCGGACGGGGGGCCTACGAGCAGTACTTC.

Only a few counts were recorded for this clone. The CDR3 is CASSSDRGNYGYTF. Here the CDR3 DNA reads TGTGCCAGCAGTTCGGACAGGGGGAATTATGGCTACACCTTC. V is TRBV5-6 and J is TRBJ1-2, with TRBD1 identical over 10 bases. V was pared by 5 bases and J by 5 bases, with 6 bases of the junction left unmatched. The CDR3 is 14 residues long. Germline V gene sequence: CDR1 SGHDT, CDR2 YYEEEE.

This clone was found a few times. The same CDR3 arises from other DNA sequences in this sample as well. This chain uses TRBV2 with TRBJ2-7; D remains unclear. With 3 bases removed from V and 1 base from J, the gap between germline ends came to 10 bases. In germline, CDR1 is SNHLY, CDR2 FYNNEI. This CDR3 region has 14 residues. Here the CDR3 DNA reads TGTGCCAGCAGTGAGGGATCGCTTTCCTACGAGCAGTACTTC. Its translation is CASSEGSLSYEQYF. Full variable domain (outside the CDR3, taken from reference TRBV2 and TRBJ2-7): EPEVTQTPSHQVTQMGQEVILRCVPISNHLYFYWYRQILGQKVEFLVSFYNNEISEKSEIFDDQFSVERPDGSNFTLKIRSTKLEDSAMYFCASSEGSLSYEQYFGPGTRLTVT.

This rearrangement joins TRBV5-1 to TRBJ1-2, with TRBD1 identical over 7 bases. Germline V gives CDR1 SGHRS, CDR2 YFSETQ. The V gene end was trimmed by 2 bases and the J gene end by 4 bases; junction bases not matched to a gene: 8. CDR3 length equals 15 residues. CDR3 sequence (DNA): TGCGCCAGCAGCTTTCGACAGGGAGTCACCTATGGCTACACCTTC. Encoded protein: CASSFRQGVTYGYTF.

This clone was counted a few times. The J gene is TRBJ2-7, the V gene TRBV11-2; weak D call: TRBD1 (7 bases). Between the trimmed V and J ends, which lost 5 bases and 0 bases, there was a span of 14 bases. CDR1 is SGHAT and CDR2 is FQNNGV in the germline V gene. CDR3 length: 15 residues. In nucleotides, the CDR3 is TGTGCCAGCAGCCCCAGGGGGGAATCCTCCTACGAGCAGTACTTC. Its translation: CASSPRGESSYEQYF.

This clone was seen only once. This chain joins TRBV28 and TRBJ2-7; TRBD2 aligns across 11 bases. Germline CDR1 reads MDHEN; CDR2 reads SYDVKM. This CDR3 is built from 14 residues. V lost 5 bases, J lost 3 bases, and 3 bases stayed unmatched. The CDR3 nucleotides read TGTGCCAGCAGTCCACTAGCGGGAGTCTACGAGCAGTACTTC. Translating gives CASSPLAGVYEQYF.

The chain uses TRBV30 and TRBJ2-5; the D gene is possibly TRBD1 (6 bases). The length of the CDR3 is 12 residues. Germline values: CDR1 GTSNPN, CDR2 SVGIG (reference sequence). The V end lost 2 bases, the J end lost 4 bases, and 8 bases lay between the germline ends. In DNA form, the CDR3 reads TGTGCCTGGAGTTTGGGGGCAGAGACCCAGTACTTC. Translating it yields CAWSLGAETQYF.

CDR3 protein: CASSLVYEETQYF. Written as DNA, the CDR3 is TGTGCCAGCAGCTTAGTTTATGAAGAGACCCAGTACTTC. V gene TRBV7-6 combines with J gene TRBJ2-5; D is unresolved. Trimming left V 1 base short and J 3 bases short, with 6 bases between. This CDR3 has 13 amino acids. Germline lookup yields CDR1 SGHVS and CDR2 FNYEAQ.

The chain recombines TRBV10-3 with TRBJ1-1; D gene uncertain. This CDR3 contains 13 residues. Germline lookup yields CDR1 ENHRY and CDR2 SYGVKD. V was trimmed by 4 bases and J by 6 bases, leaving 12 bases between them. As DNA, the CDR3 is TGTGCCATCAGTGTCGATGCTGAATCTGAAGCTTTCTTT. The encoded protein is CAISVDAESEAFF.

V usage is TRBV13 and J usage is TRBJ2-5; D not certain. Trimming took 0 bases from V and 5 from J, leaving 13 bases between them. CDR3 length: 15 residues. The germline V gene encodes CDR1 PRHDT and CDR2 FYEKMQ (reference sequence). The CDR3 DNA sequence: TGTGCCAGCAGCTTAGGAAGGAGCGCCTCGGAGACCCAGTACTTC. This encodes CASSLGRSASETQYF.

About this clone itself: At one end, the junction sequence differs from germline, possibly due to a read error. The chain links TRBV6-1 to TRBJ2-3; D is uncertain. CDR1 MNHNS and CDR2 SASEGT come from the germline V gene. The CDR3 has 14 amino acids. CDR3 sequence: CASREGPVTDTQYF. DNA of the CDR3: TGTGCCAGCAGGGAAGGCCCGGTCACAGATACGCAGTATTTT.

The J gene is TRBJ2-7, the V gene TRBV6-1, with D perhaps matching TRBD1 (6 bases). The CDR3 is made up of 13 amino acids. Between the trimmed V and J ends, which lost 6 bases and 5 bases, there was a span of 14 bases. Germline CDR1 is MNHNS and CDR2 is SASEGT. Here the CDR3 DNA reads TGTGCCAGCAGGGACAGAGGATTCGACGAGCAGTACTTC. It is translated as CASRDRGFDEQYF.

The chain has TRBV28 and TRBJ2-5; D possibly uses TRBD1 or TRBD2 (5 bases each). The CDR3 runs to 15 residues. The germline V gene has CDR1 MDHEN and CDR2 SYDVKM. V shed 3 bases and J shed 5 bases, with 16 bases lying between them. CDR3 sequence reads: CASSFLGTPSETQYF. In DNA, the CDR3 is TGTGCCAGCAGTTTTCTGGGGACCCCCAGTGAGACCCAGTACTTC. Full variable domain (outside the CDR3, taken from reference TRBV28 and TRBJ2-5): DVKVTQSSRYLVKRTGEKVFLECVQDMDHENMFWYRQDPGLGLRLIYFSYDVKMKEKGDIPEGYSVSREKKERFSLILESASTNQTSMYLCASSFLGTPSETQYFGPGTRLLVL.

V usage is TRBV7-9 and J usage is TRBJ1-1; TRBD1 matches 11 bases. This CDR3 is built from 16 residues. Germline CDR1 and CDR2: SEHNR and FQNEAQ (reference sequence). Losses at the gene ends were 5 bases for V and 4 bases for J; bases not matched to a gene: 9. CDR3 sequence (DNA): TGTGCCAGCAGCCACGGGACAGGGGGACGGGGCACTGAAGCTTTCTTT. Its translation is CASSHGTGGRGTEAFF.

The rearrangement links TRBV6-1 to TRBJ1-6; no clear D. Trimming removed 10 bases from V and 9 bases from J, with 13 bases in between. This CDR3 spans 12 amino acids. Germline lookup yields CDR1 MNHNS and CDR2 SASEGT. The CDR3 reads CATTRIGSPLHF. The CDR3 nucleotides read TGTGCCACCACAAGAATAGGTTCACCCCTCCACTTT.

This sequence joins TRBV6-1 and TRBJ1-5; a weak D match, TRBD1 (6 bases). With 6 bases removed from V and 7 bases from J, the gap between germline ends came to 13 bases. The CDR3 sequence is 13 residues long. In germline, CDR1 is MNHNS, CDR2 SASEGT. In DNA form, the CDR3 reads TGTGCCAGCAGCAGGGGCCCTGACCAGCCCCAGCATTTT. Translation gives CASSRGPDQPQHF.

DNA of the CDR3: TGTGCCAGCAGCCAGACGAGGACAGGGCTCTCCGAGCAGTACTTC. Translation gives CASSQTRTGLSEQYF. The chain joins TRBV7-9 to TRBJ2-7, with 8 bases identical to TRBD1. V shed 5 bases and J 6 bases; nucleotides not matched to a gene: 12. CDR3 size: 15 residues. The V gene's germline CDR1 is SEHNR and CDR2 FQNEAQ (reference sequence).

The CDR3 sequence: CAIPPRTGLYSYNEQFF. The DNA for the CDR3 is TGTGCCATACCTCCTAGGACAGGGCTTTACTCCTACAATGAGCAGTTCTTC. The J gene is TRBJ2-1, the V gene TRBV5-4; 8 bases are a match to TRBD1. The CDR3 is 17 amino acids. Unmatched junction bases numbered 14, after V lost 9 bases and J lost 0 bases. From germline, CDR1 is SGHNT and CDR2 YYREEE (reference sequence).

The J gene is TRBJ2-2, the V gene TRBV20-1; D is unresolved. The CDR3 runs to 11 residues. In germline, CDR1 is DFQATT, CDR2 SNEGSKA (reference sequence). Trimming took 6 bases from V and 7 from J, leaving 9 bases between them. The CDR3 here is CSATRGGELFF. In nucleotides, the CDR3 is TGCAGTGCCACCCGCGGCGGGGAGCTGTTTTTT.

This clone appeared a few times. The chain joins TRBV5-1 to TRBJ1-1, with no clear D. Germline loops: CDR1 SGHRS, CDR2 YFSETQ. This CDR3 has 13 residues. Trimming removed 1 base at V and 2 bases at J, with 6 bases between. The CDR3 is CASSLLSNTEAFF. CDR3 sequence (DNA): TGCGCCAGCAGCTTGCTGTCTAACACTGAAGCTTTCTTT. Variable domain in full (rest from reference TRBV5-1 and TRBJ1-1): KAGVTQTPRYLIKTRGQQVTLSCSPISGHRSVSWYQQTPGQGLQFLFEYFSETQRNKGNFPGRFSGRQFSNSRSEMNVSTLELGDSALYLCASSLLSNTEAFFGQGTRLTVV.

The CDR3 here is CASSLWTGAGGREKLFF. The CDR3 DNA reads as TGTGCCAGCAGTTTATGGACAGGTGCCGGGGGGAGGGAAAAACTGTTTTTT. The V and J genes are TRBV28 and TRBJ1-4; D is perhaps TRBD1 (6 bases). The CDR3 sequence is 17 residues long. Germline loops: CDR1 MDHEN, CDR2 SYDVKM. V was cut by 0 bases and J by 8 bases, with 19 bases left in between.

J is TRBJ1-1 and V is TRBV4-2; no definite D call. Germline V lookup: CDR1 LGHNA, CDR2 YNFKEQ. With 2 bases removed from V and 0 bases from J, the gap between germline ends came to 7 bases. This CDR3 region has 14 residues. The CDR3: CASSQTTVNTEAFF. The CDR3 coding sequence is TGTGCCAGCAGCCAAACTACGGTGAACACTGAAGCTTTCTTT.

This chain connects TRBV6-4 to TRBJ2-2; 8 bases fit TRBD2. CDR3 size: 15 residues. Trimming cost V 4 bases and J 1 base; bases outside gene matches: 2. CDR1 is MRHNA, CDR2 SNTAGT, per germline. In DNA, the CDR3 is TGTGCCAGCAGTGCAAGCGGGGGGAACACCGGGGAGCTGTTTTTT. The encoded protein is CASSASGGNTGELFF.

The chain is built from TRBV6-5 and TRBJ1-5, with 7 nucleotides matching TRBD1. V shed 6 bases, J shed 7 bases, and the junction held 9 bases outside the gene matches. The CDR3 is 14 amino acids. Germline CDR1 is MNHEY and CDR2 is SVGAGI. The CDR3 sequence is CASSPTGVGQPQHF. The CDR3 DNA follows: TGTGCCAGCAGCCCCACAGGGGTTGGACAGCCCCAGCATTTT.

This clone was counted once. CDR3 region: CASSLLVRTGSYEQYF. CDR3 coding DNA: TGTGCCAGCAGCTTGCTTGTCCGGACAGGCTCCTACGAGCAGTACTTC. The chain joins TRBV5-8 to TRBJ2-7, with 7 bases identical to TRBD1. The CDR3 totals 16 residues. V was clipped by 1 base and J by 0 bases; unmatched bases: 7. Germline CDR1 is SGHTS and CDR2 is YDEGEE.

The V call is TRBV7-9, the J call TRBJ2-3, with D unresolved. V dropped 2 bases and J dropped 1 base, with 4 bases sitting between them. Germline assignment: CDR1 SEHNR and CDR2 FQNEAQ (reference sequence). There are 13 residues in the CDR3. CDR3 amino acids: CASSLKGTDTQYF. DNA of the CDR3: TGTGCCAGCAGCTTAAAGGGCACAGATACGCAGTATTTT.

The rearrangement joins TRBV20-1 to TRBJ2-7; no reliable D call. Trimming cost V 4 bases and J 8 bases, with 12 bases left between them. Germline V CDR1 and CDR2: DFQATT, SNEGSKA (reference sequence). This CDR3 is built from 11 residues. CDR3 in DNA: TGCAGTGCTATGGACGGGCCTAAGCAGTACTTC. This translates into CSAMDGPKQYF.

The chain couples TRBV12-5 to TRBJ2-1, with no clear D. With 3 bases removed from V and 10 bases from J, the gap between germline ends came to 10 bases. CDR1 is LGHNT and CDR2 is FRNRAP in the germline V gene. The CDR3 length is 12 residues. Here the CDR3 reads CASGLLAGEQFF. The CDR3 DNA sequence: TGTGCTAGTGGTTTACTCGCTGGGGAGCAGTTCTTC.

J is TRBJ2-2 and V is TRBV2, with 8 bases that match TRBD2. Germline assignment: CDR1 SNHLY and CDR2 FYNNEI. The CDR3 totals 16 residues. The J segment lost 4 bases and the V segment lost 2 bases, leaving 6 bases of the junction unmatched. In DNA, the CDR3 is TGTGCCAGCAGTGAATGGGCGGGAGGAAGCACCGGGGAGCTGTTTTTT. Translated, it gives CASSEWAGGSTGELFF.